This TCR beta chain came from a study of untreated major depressive disorder. The germline gives CDR1 SGHNT, CDR2 YENEEA. Trimming cost V 5 bases and J 1 base; bases outside gene matches: 6. The CDR3 loop spans 15 amino acids. Participants with major medical conditions, Axis I/II comorbidities, regular medication or illicit drug use were excluded. The assay was immunoSEQ multiplex PCR, and TCRdb's table has in-frame clones only and misses some. This table holds 15,000 to 25,000 clones, about 84% found once. The V call is TRBV11-3, the J call TRBJ2-3; 7 bases fit TRBD2. This sequence originates from a woman aged 25 to 39 in good health. Sequenced material: CD4+ T cells from PBMCs. The CDR3 here is CASSPGLGGTDTQYF. CDR3 nucleotide sequence: TGTGCCAGCAGCCCAGGACTAGGGGGCACAGATACGCAGTATTTT.